Listed here are 25 T cell receptor beta chains from one sample, sequenced in a study of naive and memory T cell subsets. Findings and caveats of the study: A few larger clonotypes appeared in naive repertoires, especially CD8, possibly memory cells re-expressing CD45RA.

These receptors lack a known antigen. Both TRBC1 and TRBC2 were covered by a beta constant-region primer of two equimolar oligonucleotides. Nested alpha and beta constant-region primers with the SP2 primer drove four PCR rounds on ligated cDNA. Using its own MiXCR run on the UMI-ligation and nested PCR reads, TCRdb lists one record per CDR3 protein. The table includes about 90,000 distinct CDR3 sequences, approximately 11% detected once. The source material was naive CD4+ T cells from blood. Receptor source: a human donor in good health.

This clonotype was recorded many times. V is TRBV29-1 and J is TRBJ1-1; D gene unclear. Per the germline V gene, CDR1 is SQVTM and CDR2 is ANQGSEA. Trimming cost V 6 bases and J 7 bases, with 24 bases left between them. CDR3 size: 15 residues. The CDR3 DNA sequence: TGCAGCGTGAACCCACGCAATGGCTTACCTTTTGAAGCTTTCTTT. Its protein is CSVNPRNGLPFEAFF. The full variable domain, completed using reference TRBV29-1 and TRBJ1-1, is SAVISQKPSRDICQRGTSLTIQCQVDSQVTMMFWYRQQPGQSLTLIATANQGSEATYESGFVIDKFPISRPNLTFSTLTVSNMSPEDSSIYLCSVNPRNGLPFEAFFGQGTRLTVV.

The sample holds many counts of this clonotype. The chain couples TRBV30 to TRBJ1-6, with 7 bases lining up with TRBD1. This CDR3 contains 14 residues. Germline CDR1 GTSNPN, CDR2 SVGIG (reference sequence). The V and J ends lost 0 bases and 6 bases, in that order; junction bases with no gene match: 2. The CDR3 spells CAWSVHRGNSPLHF. The CDR3 DNA reads as TGTGCCTGGAGTGTACACAGGGGTAATTCACCCCTCCACTTT.

This clonotype was found a few times. The chain combines TRBV2 with TRBJ2-7; TRBD1 agrees at 12 bases. Germline CDR1 is SNHLY and CDR2 is FYNNEI. The CDR3 loop spans 14 amino acids. The V gene end was trimmed by 6 bases and the J gene end by 6 bases; junction bases not matched to a gene: 6. The CDR3 bases are TGTGCCAGCAGGAAGGGACAGGGGGCGGGCGAGCAGTACTTC. This translates into CASRKGQGAGEQYF.

This clonotype has at least ten counts. The rearrangement links TRBV7-2 to TRBJ1-2; D uncertain. Germline V gives CDR1 SGHTA, CDR2 FQGNSA. The CDR3 loop spans 11 amino acids. Trimming pared 2 bases from V and 4 bases from J, leaving 2 bases between. The CDR3 DNA sequence: TGTGCCAGCAGCTTAAGCTATGGCTACACCTTC. It is translated as CASSLSYGYTF.

This clonotype was seen many times. The J gene is TRBJ2-5, the V gene TRBV21-1. TRBV21-1 is a pseudogene segment. The CDR3 consists of 14 residues. The CDR3 DNA is TGTGCCAGCAGCAATCATAGGGTTCAAGAGACCCAGTACTTC. Its translation: CASSNHRVQETQYF.

This clonotype has at least ten counts. The genes are TRBV29-1 and TRBJ2-2, with D possibly matching TRBD1 (5 bases). V lost 6 bases and J lost 2, with 19 bases in between. CDR1 is SQVTM and CDR2 is ANQGSEA in the germline V gene. The CDR3 consists of 16 residues. CDR3 in amino acids: CSVWGLTDGNTGELFF. CDR3 DNA: TGCAGCGTGTGGGGCCTGACAGACGGCAACACCGGGGAGCTGTTTTTT.

Of note for this clonotype: A clone one base away is much larger, so this may be a read error. CDR3: CASSLEFASEQYF. Here the CDR3 DNA reads TGTGCCAGCAGCTTAGAGTTCGCCAGCGAGCAGTACTTC. This chain joins TRBV7-2 and TRBJ2-7, with D uncertain. The CDR3 totals 13 residues. The germline CDR1 and CDR2 sequences are SGHTA and FQGNSA. Trimming took 1 base from V and 6 from J, leaving 10 bases between them.

This clonotype was recorded a few times. The chain has TRBV12-3 or TRBV12-4 and TRBJ1-6; D remains unclear. V lost 5 bases and J lost 0, with 20 bases in between. This CDR3 spans 19 amino acids. As DNA, the CDR3 is TGTGCCAGCAGTGGGAGTTTTCACAGCCGCGTCTCCTATAATTCACCCCTCCACTTT. Translating gives CASSGSFHSRVSYNSPLHF.

CDR3 DNA: TGTGCCAGCAGTTTATATAGGACAGGGAGCTCTGGAAACACCATATATTTT. As protein: CASSLYRTGSSGNTIYF. The V call is TRBV28, the J call TRBJ1-3; 8 bases match TRBD1. Per germline, CDR1 MDHEN and CDR2 SYDVKM. V dropped 1 base and J dropped 0; count of bases not matched to a gene: 5. The CDR3 extends over 17 amino acids.

J is TRBJ2-3 and V is TRBV7-2; tentatively, D is TRBD1 or TRBD2 (5 bases each). The CDR3 totals 16 residues. The germline CDR1 and CDR2 sequences are SGHTA and FQGNSA. The germline V and J ends were trimmed by 6 bases and 0 bases, with 16 bases remaining between them. CDR3 in DNA: TGTGCCAGCAGACGACCAGGGACCCAGAGCACAGATACGCAGTATTTT. Its translation: CASRRPGTQSTDTQYF.

This clonotype was seen a handful of times. V and J are TRBV6-6 and TRBJ2-3; D is undetermined. Germline lookup yields CDR1 MNHNY and CDR2 SVGAGI (reference sequence). The germline V and J ends were trimmed by 5 bases and 3 bases, with 6 bases remaining between them. CDR3 length equals 12 residues. For the CDR3, the DNA is TGTGCCAGCAGTGCCCCGACAGATACGCAGTATTTT. It codes for CASSAPTDTQYF.

This chain connects TRBV18 to TRBJ1-2, with 8 nucleotides matching TRBD1. CDR3 length: 13 residues. Germline V gene sequence: CDR1 KGHSH, CDR2 LQKENI. J lost 5 bases, V lost 3 bases, and 2 bases had no gene match. Here the CDR3 DNA reads TGTGCCAGCTCACCGGGACAGGCGTATGGCTACACCTTC. Its protein is CASSPGQAYGYTF. Full variable domain (rest looked up from reference TRBV18 and TRBJ1-2): NAGVMQNPRHLVRRRGQEARLRCSPMKGHSHVYWYRQLPEEGLKFMVYLQKENIIDESGMPKERFSAEFPKEGPSILRIQQVVRGDSAAYFCASSPGQAYGYTFGSGTRLTVV.

This chain links TRBV19 with TRBJ2-5, with 8 bases lining up with TRBD1. The CDR3 is made up of 13 amino acids. Trimming cost V 7 bases and J 5 bases; bases outside gene matches: 6. Germline V gene lookup returns CDR1 LNHDA and CDR2 SQIVND (reference sequence). The CDR3 is CASTSGGRETQYF. The CDR3 nucleotides read TGTGCCAGTACGTCAGGGGGCCGGGAGACCCAGTACTTC. The full variable domain, with the rest looked up from reference TRBV19 and TRBJ2-5, is DGGITQSPKYLFRKEGQNVTLSCEQNLNHDAMYWYRQDPGQGLRLIYYSQIVNDFQKGDIAEGYSVSREKKESFPLTVTSAQKNPTAFYLCASTSGGRETQYFGPGTRLLVL.

The V gene is TRBV7-3, the J gene TRBJ2-3, with D hard to call. Trimming removed 2 bases at V and 5 bases at J, with 5 bases between. Germline CDR1 is SGHTA and CDR2 is FQGTGA. The CDR3 consists of 12 residues. The CDR3 spells CASSLPGDTQYF. CDR3 coding DNA: TGTGCCAGCAGCTTACCCGGAGATACGCAGTATTTT. The full variable domain, with the rest looked up from reference TRBV7-3 and TRBJ2-3, is GAGVSQTPSNKVTEKGKYVELRCDPISGHTALYWYRQSLGQGPEFLIYFQGTGAADDSGLPNDRFFAVRPEGSVSTLKIQRTERGDSAVYLCASSLPGDTQYFGPGTRLTVL.

This clonotype was seen more than once but under ten times. The V and J genes are TRBV5-4 and TRBJ2-1; the match to TRBD2 covers 12 bases. This CDR3 comprises 15 residues. V shed 5 bases, J shed 4 bases, and the junction held 4 bases outside the gene matches. Germline V CDR1 and CDR2: SGHNT, YYREEE (reference sequence). The CDR3 protein is CASSWTSGDYNEQFF. CDR3 nucleotide sequence: TGTGCCAGCAGTTGGACTAGCGGGGATTACAATGAGCAGTTCTTC.

This clonotype appeared many times. The J gene is TRBJ1-1, the V gene TRBV7-2; possibly TRBD1 for D (5 bases). The CDR3 is 15 residues long. V was shortened by 5 bases and J by 2 bases, with 15 bases between the two germline ends. Germline assignment: CDR1 SGHTA and CDR2 FQGNSA. DNA of the CDR3: TGTGCCAGCAGCCCGGGACCCCGGCGCAACACTGAAGCTTTCTTT. Translation: CASSPGPRRNTEAFF.

As concerns this clonotype: Being one base from a much bigger clone, this may be a read error. V and J are TRBV6-8 and TRBJ1-4; D unclear. The CDR3 extends over 22 amino acids. Germline assignment: CDR1 MNHGY and CDR2 SAAAGT. CDR3 in DNA: TGTGCCAGCGGTTACTCGCCTGAAGGAGGATCCAGGTTTTACGCAACTAATGAAAAACTGTTTTTT. Protein product: CASGYSPEGGSRFYATNEKLFF.

This clonotype was picked up many times. The chain couples TRBV20-1 to TRBJ1-5; D is unresolved. The CDR3 length is 14 residues. V was clipped by 0 bases and J by 5 bases, with 11 bases between them. Germline-derived CDR1 and CDR2 are DFQATT and SNEGSKA (reference sequence). CDR3: CSARDTAGHQPQHF. The CDR3 bases are TGCAGTGCTAGAGATACGGCAGGCCATCAGCCCCAGCATTTT.

This clonotype was found many times. The chain has TRBV7-2 and TRBJ2-7, with TRBD2 matching 9 bases. Germline assignment: CDR1 SGHTA and CDR2 FQGNSA. V shed 4 bases, J shed 4 bases, and the junction held 8 bases outside the gene matches. CDR3 length equals 15 residues. The CDR3 loop is CASSSVSGSRYEQYF. DNA of the CDR3: TGTGCCAGCAGCTCCGTTAGCGGGAGTAGGTACGAGCAGTACTTC. Looking up the rest from reference TRBV7-2 and TRBJ2-7 gives the full variable domain: GAGVSQSPSNKVTEKGKDVELRCDPISGHTALYWYRQSLGQGLEFLIYFQGNSAPDKSGLPSDRFSAERTGGSVSTLTIQRTQQEDSAVYLCASSSVSGSRYEQYFGPGTRLTVT.

This clonotype was detected ten times or more. The gene calls are TRBV9 and TRBJ1-5; D is unresolved. The CDR3 spans 16 residues. CDR1 and CDR2 from the germline V gene are SGDLS and YYNGEE. Trimming removed 4 bases from V and 5 bases from J, with 19 bases in between. The CDR3 region is CASSSSPEFRDQPQHF. In DNA, the CDR3 is TGTGCCAGCAGCTCCTCCCCGGAGTTTCGGGATCAGCCCCAGCATTTT.

This rearrangement joins TRBV3-1 to TRBJ1-6; D gene ambiguous. The CDR3 spans 12 residues. Germline-derived CDR1 and CDR2 are LGHDT and YNNKEL (reference sequence). The germline V and J ends were trimmed by 4 bases and 7 bases, with 5 bases remaining between them. Here the CDR3 reads CASSPPNSPLHF. DNA for the CDR3: TGTGCCAGCAGCCCCCCGAATTCACCCCTCCACTTT.

The rearrangement uses TRBV7-6 and TRBJ2-1; 8 nucleotides line up with TRBD1. The V and J ends lost 5 bases and 3 bases, in that order; junction bases with no gene match: 9. The CDR3 loop spans 16 amino acids. CDR1 and CDR2 (germline): SGHVS, FNYEAQ. Here the CDR3 reads CASSPRGRGLYNEQFF. The CDR3 DNA sequence: TGTGCCAGCAGCCCCCGGGGCAGGGGGCTCTACAATGAGCAGTTCTTC.

This clonotype was counted ten times or more. This chain joins TRBV7-9 and TRBJ2-3; D not certain. The CDR3 length is 15 residues. Germline V gene lookup returns CDR1 SEHNR and CDR2 FQNEAQ (reference sequence). The germline V and J ends were trimmed by 5 bases and 0 bases, with 12 bases remaining between them. As DNA, the CDR3 is TGTGCCAGCAGCCTGCTGGGAACTAGCACAGATACGCAGTATTTT. Protein sequence: CASSLLGTSTDTQYF.

The chain recombines TRBV6-2 or TRBV6-3 with TRBJ2-7; weak D call: TRBD1 (5 bases). V was pared by 2 bases and J by 8 bases, with 13 bases between. CDR1 and CDR2 from the germline V gene are MNHEY and SVGEGT. CDR3 length: 13 residues. This chain's CDR3 is CASSYGAAYQQYF. The CDR3 region has the DNA TGTGCCAGCAGTTACGGGGCAGCCTATCAGCAGTACTTC.

This clonotype was counted ten times or more. This rearrangement joins TRBV7-9 to TRBJ2-1; D is ambiguous. Looked up from germline, CDR1 is SEHNR and CDR2 is FQNEAQ (reference sequence). The CDR3 is 14 residues long. V was shortened by 5 bases and J by 3 bases, with 11 bases between the two germline ends. The CDR3 here is CASSQNTNYNEQFF. In DNA, the CDR3 is TGTGCCAGCAGCCAAAACACAAACTACAATGAGCAGTTCTTC.